Listed below are T cell receptor beta chains from one sample, sequenced in a study of CD8+ T cells in alopecia areata. Assay: immunoSEQ multiplex PCR; the TCRdb copy retains only in-frame clones and omits some. The table includes 150,000 to 200,000 clones, roughly 53% detected once. This specimen was CD8+ T cells sorted from blood, taken at week 24, from a patient treated with tofacitinib. These receptors were collected from a human donor with alopecia areata. Each CDR3 is given with its conserved first and last residue. The D gene is left open where the match is weak. Clone size appears in some rows only: once, few, many, or a class for an expanded clone.

clone size	J gene	CDR3 length	V gene	D gene	CDR3 protein	CDR3 DNA
few	TRBJ2-6	16	TRBV29-1	.	CSVEEPRTSGANVLTF	TGCAGCGTTGAAGAACCGCGGACCTCTGGGGCCAACGTCCTGACTTTC
.	TRBJ2-3	15	TRBV4-1	.	CASSHLTRHTDTQYF	TGCGCCAGCAGCCACCTGACTAGACACACAGATACGCAGTATTTT
.	TRBJ2-7	14	TRBV15	.	CATSIRAASYEQYF	TGTGCCACCAGCATACGGGCAGCTTCCTACGAGCAGTACTTC
.	TRBJ1-2	12	TRBV29-1	.	CSVEARNYGYTF	TGCAGCGTTGAGGCCAGGAACTATGGCTACACCTTC
.	TRBJ1-3	14	TRBV6-5	.	CASSYRGRGNTIYF	TGTGCCAGCAGTTACAGGGGCCGAGGAAACACCATATATTTT
.	TRBJ2-1	15	TRBV6-5	.	CASRGTGTSYNEQFF	TGTGCCAGCAGAGGAACAGGGACATCCTACAATGAGCAGTTCTTC
.	TRBJ2-1	11	TRBV27	.	CASSLYNEQFF	TGTGCCAGCAGTCTTTACAATGAGCAGTTCTTC
.	TRBJ2-7	17	TRBV7-9	TRBD2	CASSPPLPGGGAYEQYF	TGTGCCAGCAGCCCTCCCCTGCCTGGCGGGGGGGCCTACGAGCAGTACTTC
.	TRBJ2-2	11	TRBV15	.	CATRGPGELFF	TGTGCCACCAGAGGACCCGGGGAGCTGTTTTTT
few	TRBJ1-3	12	TRBV6-6	.	CASSPELNTIYF	TGTGCCAGCAGTCCGGAACTAAACACCATATATTTT
.	TRBJ2-7	13	TRBV6-5	.	CASSYNRGYEQYF	TGTGCCAGCAGTTATAACAGAGGCTACGAGCAGTACTTC
.	TRBJ2-5	15	TRBV7-6	.	CASRLNGGPEETQYF	TGTGCCAGCAGATTAAACGGGGGTCCTGAAGAGACCCAGTACTTC
.	TRBJ2-2	13	TRBV9	TRBD2	CASSFSGTGELFF	TGTGCCAGCAGTTTTAGCGGGACCGGGGAGCTGTTTTTT
few	TRBJ2-2	13	TRBV5-1	.	CASSFGSAGELFF	TGCGCCAGCAGCTTTGGGTCCGCCGGGGAGCTGTTTTTT
.	TRBJ2-3	15	TRBV5-1	TRBD1	CASSSGTGGRDTQYF	TGCGCCAGCAGCTCCGGGACAGGGGGACGAGATACGCAGTATTTT
few	TRBJ1-1	16	TRBV4-1	.	CASSQDRRRADTEAFF	TGCGCCAGCAGCCAAGATCGCAGAAGGGCGGACACTGAAGCTTTCTTT
.	TRBJ2-1	15	TRBV30	.	CAWSPSTGAKREQFF	TGTGCCTGGTCCCCATCGACGGGGGCCAAAAGGGAGCAGTTCTTC
.	TRBJ2-7	11	TRBV27	.	CASRTDYEQYF	TGTGCCAGCAGGACCGACTACGAGCAGTACTTC
.	TRBJ2-4	14	TRBV13	.	CASRVGRDGNIQYF	TGTGCCAGCAGGGTTGGCCGGGATGGAAACATTCAGTACTTC
.	TRBJ1-4	13	TRBV6-5	.	CASGGWPNEKLFF	TGTGCCTCGGGGGGGTGGCCTAATGAAAAACTGTTTTTT
.	TRBJ1-1	12	TRBV7-9	.	CASSLTNTEAFF	TGTGCCAGCAGCCTGACGAACACTGAAGCTTTCTTT
.	TRBJ1-4	12	TRBV28	.	CASTLDNEKLFF	TGTGCCAGTACCCTAGACAATGAAAAACTGTTTTTT
.	TRBJ2-1	14	TRBV4-1	TRBD2	CASSQAGTNNEQFF	TGCGCCAGCAGCCAAGCTGGGACTAACAATGAGCAGTTCTTC
.	TRBJ2-5	16	TRBV9	TRBD2	CASSPGKAGSTETQYF	TGTGCCAGCAGCCCGGGGAAAGCGGGGAGTACGGAGACCCAGTACTTC
few	TRBJ2-2	14	TRBV4-2	.	CASSPGHNTGELFF	TGTGCCAGCAGCCCGGGACACAACACCGGGGAGCTGTTTTTT
.	TRBJ2-1	14	TRBV30	TRBD2	CAWLPSGGANEQFF	TGTGCCTGGTTACCTAGCGGGGGGGCGAATGAGCAGTTCTTC
.	TRBJ2-5	18	TRBV30	TRBD2	CAWNHPLRGGHPGETQYF	TGTGCCTGGAATCACCCCTTACGGGGGGGGCACCCGGGTGAGACCCAGTACTTC
.	TRBJ2-7	15	TRBV4-1	.	CASSPGASDSYEQYF	TGCGCCAGCAGCCCTGGGGCTAGCGACTCCTACGAGCAGTACTTC
.	TRBJ1-1	14	TRBV4-1	.	CASSQGPANTEAFF	TGCGCCAGCAGCCAAGGCCCTGCGAACACTGAAGCTTTCTTT
.	TRBJ1-5	16	TRBV6-5	.	CASSYQRDAGNQPQHF	TGTGCCAGCAGCTACCAGCGGGATGCGGGCAATCAGCCCCAGCATTTT
.	TRBJ2-7	15	TRBV29-1	.	CSVGGLGLGSYEQYF	TGCAGCGTTGGAGGGTTAGGCCTGGGCTCCTACGAGCAGTACTTC
.	TRBJ2-5	11	TRBV25-1	.	CASRNQETQYF	TGTGCCAGCAGGAACCAAGAGACCCAGTACTTC
.	TRBJ2-7	11	TRBV6-1	.	CASRTGPEQYF	TGTGCCAGCAGGACCGGACCGGAGCAGTACTTC
.	TRBJ1-1	13	TRBV27	.	CASSLSRNTEAFF	TGTGCCAGCAGTTTATCACGTAACACTGAAGCTTTCTTT
.	TRBJ2-1	14	TRBV5-1	.	CASSPAAPYNEQFF	TGCGCCAGCAGTCCGGCAGCCCCCTACAATGAGCAGTTCTTC
few	TRBJ2-7	15	TRBV7-9	TRBD1	CASSPARTGAYEQYF	TGTGCCAGCAGTCCTGCTAGGACAGGGGCTTACGAGCAGTACTTC
.	TRBJ2-1	15	TRBV19	TRBD2	CASSPLAGPKDEQFF	TGTGCCAGTAGTCCCCTAGCGGGGCCGAAAGATGAGCAGTTCTTC
many	TRBJ1-4	12	TRBV25-1	.	CASSGGAGKLFF	TGTGCCAGCAGTGGGGGCGCGGGAAAACTGTTTTTT
once	TRBJ2-1	11	TRBV29-1	.	CSVEGENEQFF	TGCAGCGTTGAGGGGGAGAATGAGCAGTTCTTC
few	TRBJ2-7	14	TRBV7-9	.	CASSLWEEPYEQYF	TGTGCCAGCAGCTTATGGGAGGAACCCTACGAGCAGTACTTC
.	TRBJ1-6	16	TRBV5-6	.	CASSWGVSSYNSPLHF	TGTGCCAGCAGCTGGGGGGTGAGCTCCTATAATTCACCCCTCCACTTT
.	TRBJ2-7	13	TRBV5-1	TRBD2	CASSGEGPAEQYF	TGCGCCAGCAGCGGGGAGGGACCAGCCGAGCAGTACTTC
once	TRBJ2-1	13	TRBV30	TRBD1	CAWATGEHNEQFF	TGTGCCTGGGCTACAGGGGAGCACAATGAGCAGTTCTTC
.	TRBJ1-1	15	TRBV7-9	TRBD1	CASSFRGQGNTEAFF	TGTGCCAGCAGCTTTAGGGGACAGGGGAACACTGAAGCTTTCTTT
.	TRBJ2-3	15	TRBV13	.	CASSLLELSTDTQYF	TGTGCCAGCAGCTTACTGGAGTTAAGCACAGATACGCAGTATTTT
few	TRBJ2-7	11	TRBV10-3	.	CAISDSDEQYF	TGTGCCATCAGTGATTCGGACGAGCAGTACTTC
.	TRBJ2-7	15	TRBV7-8	TRBD2	CASSLNLGEGYEQYF	TGTGCCAGCAGCTTAAATCTGGGGGAGGGCTACGAGCAGTACTTC
few	TRBJ2-7	19	TRBV15	TRBD1	CATSSDVVGRGQAAYEQYF	TGTGCCACCAGCAGCGACGTAGTGGGTCGGGGACAGGCCGCCTACGAGCAGTACTTC
.	TRBJ1-2	13	TRBV15	.	CATSREDWFGYTF	TGTGCCACCAGCAGAGAGGACTGGTTTGGCTACACCTTC
.	TRBJ1-2	14	TRBV28	TRBD1	CASTFVGQGYGYTF	TGTGCCAGCACCTTCGTAGGACAGGGCTATGGCTACACCTTC
once	TRBJ1-5	15	TRBV15	TRBD1	CATSRDRGSNQPQHF	TGTGCCACCAGCAGAGACAGGGGGAGCAATCAGCCCCAGCATTTT
few	TRBJ2-1	11	TRBV20-1	.	CSATDHNEQFF	TGCAGTGCCACGGACCACAATGAGCAGTTCTTC